The 8 T cell receptor beta chains in this list originate from one sample, sequenced in a study of blood T cell repertoires in COVID-19. Clones were sequenced by immunoSEQ multiplex PCR, and TCRdb holds only the in-frame ones, with some missing. Of under 150,000 clones in the sample, 88% were seen once. The specimen sequenced was peripheral blood. The source of these receptors is a man in his 70s with active COVID-19.

The chain is built from TRBV11-2 and TRBJ1-1, with D perhaps matching TRBD1 (5 bases). Trimming took 6 bases from V and 1 from J, leaving 12 bases between them. The CDR3 is 14 residues long. CDR1 and CDR2 from the germline V gene are SGHAT and FQNNGV. The CDR3 is CASRPGYRNTEAFF. CDR3 DNA: TGTGCCAGCAGGCCAGGGTATAGGAACACTGAAGCTTTCTTT.

The chain recombines TRBV5-1 with TRBJ2-3, with D tentatively TRBD1 (5 bases). Trimming removed 2 bases at V and 2 bases at J, with 9 bases between. Germline V CDR1 and CDR2: SGHRS, YFSETQ. CDR3 length: 14 residues. The CDR3: CASSFRAPTDTQYF. Here the CDR3 DNA reads TGCGCCAGCAGCTTCAGGGCTCCCACAGATACGCAGTATTTT.

The rearrangement joins TRBV6-5 to TRBJ2-5; 9 nucleotides agree with TRBD1. Trimming cost V 2 bases and J 4 bases; bases outside gene matches: 5. This CDR3 comprises 15 residues. Per the germline V gene, CDR1 is MNHEY and CDR2 is SVGAGI. As DNA, the CDR3 is TGTGCCAGCAGTTACGGGACAGGGTCAAGAGAGACCCAGTACTTC. Protein: CASSYGTGSRETQYF.

This sequence joins TRBV5-1 and TRBJ2-5; 11 bases fit TRBD2. In germline, CDR1 is SGHRS, CDR2 YFSETQ. The CDR3 covers 19 residues. The V gene end was trimmed by 1 base and the J gene end by 1 base; junction bases not matched to a gene: 12. CDR3 loop: CASSLKRFSGRELQETQYF. CDR3 bases: TGCGCCAGCAGCTTGAAGCGCTTTAGCGGGAGGGAACTCCAAGAGACCCAGTACTTC. The full variable domain, with the rest looked up from reference TRBV5-1 and TRBJ2-5, is KAGVTQTPRYLIKTRGQQVTLSCSPISGHRSVSWYQQTPGQGLQFLFEYFSETQRNKGNFPGRFSGRQFSNSRSEMNVSTLELGDSALYLCASSLKRFSGRELQETQYFGPGTRLLVL.

In its sample, this clone was seen a few times. The chain joins TRBV9 to TRBJ2-7; the match to TRBD2 covers 8 bases. Germline assignment: CDR1 SGDLS and CDR2 YYNGEE. This CDR3 spans 14 amino acids. Trimming at V came to 2 bases and at J to 2 bases, leaving 3 bases not matched to a gene. The CDR3 spells CASSVTSGPYEQYF. The CDR3 DNA is TGTGCCAGCAGCGTCACTAGCGGTCCCTACGAGCAGTACTTC.

The chain recombines TRBV24-1 with TRBJ2-2, with TRBD2 as a possible D gene (6 bases). Germline loops: CDR1 KGHDR, CDR2 SFDVKD. The germline V and J ends were trimmed by 4 bases and 1 base, with 9 bases remaining between them. The CDR3 loop spans 15 amino acids. The CDR3 loop is CATSEASVNTGELFF. The CDR3 region has the DNA TGTGCCACCAGTGAAGCTAGCGTGAACACCGGGGAGCTGTTTTTT.

The V call is TRBV19, the J call TRBJ1-2; 8 positions agree with TRBD1. The CDR3 spans 15 residues. The germline V gene has CDR1 LNHDA and CDR2 SQIVND (reference sequence). Trimming at V came to 2 bases and at J to 8 bases, leaving 10 bases not matched to a gene. CDR3 coding DNA: TGTGCCAGTAGTATATCCGGGACAGGCGGCGACGGCTACACCTTC. Amino acid sequence: CASSISGTGGDGYTF.

The chain joins TRBV29-1 to TRBJ1-4; D uncertain. The V and J ends lost 0 bases and 9 bases respectively, with 5 bases between them. The CDR3 has 11 amino acids. CDR1 and CDR2 from the germline V gene are SQVTM and ANQGSEA. The CDR3 nucleotides read TGCAGCGTTGAAGAGGGCCAAAAACTGTTTTTT. Protein sequence: CSVEEGQKLFF.